This TCR beta chain was obtained from a study of identical twins. Study results and caveats: There was an excess of low generation probability in the out-of-frame alpha sequences that twins shared.

Comments on this clonotype: Its antigen is not identified.

Germline CDR1 reads DFQATT; CDR2 reads SNEGSKA (reference sequence). Trimming stripped 5 bases from V and 4 bases from J, with 15 bases between. This CDR3 spans 15 amino acids. Unique molecular identifiers were present on cDNA, and template switching added a universal primer site. Via MiXCR, TCRdb re-called the 5' RACE reads, giving one row per CDR3 protein. The table has 1.5 million to 2 million distinct CDR3 sequences, around a third seen once. Sequenced material: cord blood. The chain is built from TRBV20-1 and TRBJ1-6, with a tentative D call TRBD1 (6 bases). The source of this sequence is a newborn girl in good health. CDR3 sequence: CSAHQGPSYNSPLHF. CDR3 DNA: TGCAGTGCTCACCAGGGGCCGTCTTATAATTCACCCCTCCACTTT.